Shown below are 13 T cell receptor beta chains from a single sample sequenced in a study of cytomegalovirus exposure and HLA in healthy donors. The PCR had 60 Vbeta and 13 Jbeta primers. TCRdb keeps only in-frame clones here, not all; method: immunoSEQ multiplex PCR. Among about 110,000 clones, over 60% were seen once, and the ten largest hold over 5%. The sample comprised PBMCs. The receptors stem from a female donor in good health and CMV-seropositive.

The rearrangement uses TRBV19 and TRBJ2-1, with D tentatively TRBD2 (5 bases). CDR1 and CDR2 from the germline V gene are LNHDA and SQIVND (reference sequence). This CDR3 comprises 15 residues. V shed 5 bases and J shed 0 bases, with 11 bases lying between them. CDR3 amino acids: CASSSSGVSYNEQFF. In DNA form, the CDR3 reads TGTGCCAGTAGTTCCAGCGGAGTCTCCTACAATGAGCAGTTCTTC.

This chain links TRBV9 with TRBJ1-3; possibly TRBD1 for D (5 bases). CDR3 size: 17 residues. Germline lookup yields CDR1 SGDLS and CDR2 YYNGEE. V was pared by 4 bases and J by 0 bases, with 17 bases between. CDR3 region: CASSLQGHVVSGNTIYF. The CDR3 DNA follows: TGTGCCAGCAGCCTCCAAGGACACGTAGTCTCTGGAAACACCATATATTTT.

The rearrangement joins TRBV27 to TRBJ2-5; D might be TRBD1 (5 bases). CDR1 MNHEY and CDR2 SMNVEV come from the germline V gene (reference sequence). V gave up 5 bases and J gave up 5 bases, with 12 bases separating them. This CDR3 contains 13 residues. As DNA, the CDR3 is TGTGCCAGCAGTGAAGTAGCAGGGGAGACCCAGTACTTC. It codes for CASSEVAGETQYF.

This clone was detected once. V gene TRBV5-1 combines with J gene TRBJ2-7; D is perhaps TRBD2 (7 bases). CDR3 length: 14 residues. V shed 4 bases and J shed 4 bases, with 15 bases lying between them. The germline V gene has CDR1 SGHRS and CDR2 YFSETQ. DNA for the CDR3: TGCGCCAGCAGCCTTGGGGGGGGGCAATACGAGCAGTACTTC. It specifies CASSLGGGQYEQYF.

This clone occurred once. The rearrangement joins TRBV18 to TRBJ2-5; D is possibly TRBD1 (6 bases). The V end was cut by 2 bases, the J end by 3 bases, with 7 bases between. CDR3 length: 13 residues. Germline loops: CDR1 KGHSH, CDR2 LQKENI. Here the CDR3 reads CASSPNREETQYF. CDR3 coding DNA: TGTGCCAGCTCACCAAACAGGGAAGAGACCCAGTACTTC.

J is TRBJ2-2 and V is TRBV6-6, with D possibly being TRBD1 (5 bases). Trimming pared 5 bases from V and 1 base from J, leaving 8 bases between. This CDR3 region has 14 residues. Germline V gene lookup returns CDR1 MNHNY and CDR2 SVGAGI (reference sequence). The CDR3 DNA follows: TGTGCCAGCAGTCCGCAGGGGAACACCGGGGAGCTGTTTTTT. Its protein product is CASSPQGNTGELFF.

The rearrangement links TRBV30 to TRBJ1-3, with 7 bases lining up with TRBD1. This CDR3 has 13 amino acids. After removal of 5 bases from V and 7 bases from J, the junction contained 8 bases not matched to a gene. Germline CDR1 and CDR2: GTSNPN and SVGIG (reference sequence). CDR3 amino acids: CAWAQQGFNTIYF. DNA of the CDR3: TGTGCCTGGGCCCAACAGGGGTTTAACACCATATATTTT.

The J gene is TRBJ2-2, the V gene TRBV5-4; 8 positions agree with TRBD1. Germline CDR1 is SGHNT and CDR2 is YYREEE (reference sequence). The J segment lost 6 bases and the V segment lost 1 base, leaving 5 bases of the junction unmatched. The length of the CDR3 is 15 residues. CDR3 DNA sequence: TGTGCCAGCAGCTTGAACAGGGGGTTTGCCGGGGAGCTGTTTTTT. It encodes CASSLNRGFAGELFF.

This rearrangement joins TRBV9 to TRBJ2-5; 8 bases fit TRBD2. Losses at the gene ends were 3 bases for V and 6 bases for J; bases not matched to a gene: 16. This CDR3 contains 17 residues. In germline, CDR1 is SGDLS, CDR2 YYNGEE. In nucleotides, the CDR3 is TGTGCCAGCAGCGGAGGAGCGGGGGCGGAGGCTAGACAGACCCAGTACTTC. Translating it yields CASSGGAGAEARQTQYF.

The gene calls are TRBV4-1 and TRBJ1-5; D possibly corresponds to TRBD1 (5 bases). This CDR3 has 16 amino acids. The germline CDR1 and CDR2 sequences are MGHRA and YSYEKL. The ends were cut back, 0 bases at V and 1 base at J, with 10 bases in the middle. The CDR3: CASSQEGGISNQPQHF. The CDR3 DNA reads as TGCGCCAGCAGCCAAGAGGGGGGGATAAGCAATCAGCCCCAGCATTTT.

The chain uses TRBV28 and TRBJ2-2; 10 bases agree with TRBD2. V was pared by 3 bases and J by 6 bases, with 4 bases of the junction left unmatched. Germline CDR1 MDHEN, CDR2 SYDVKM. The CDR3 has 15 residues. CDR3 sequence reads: CASSFSSGRAGELFF. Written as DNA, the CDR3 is TGTGCCAGCAGTTTTTCGAGCGGGAGGGCCGGGGAGCTGTTTTTT. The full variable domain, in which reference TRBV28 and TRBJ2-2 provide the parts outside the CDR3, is DVKVTQSSRYLVKRTGEKVFLECVQDMDHENMFWYRQDPGLGLRLIYFSYDVKMKEKGDIPEGYSVSREKKERFSLILESASTNQTSMYLCASSFSSGRAGELFFGEGSRLTVL.

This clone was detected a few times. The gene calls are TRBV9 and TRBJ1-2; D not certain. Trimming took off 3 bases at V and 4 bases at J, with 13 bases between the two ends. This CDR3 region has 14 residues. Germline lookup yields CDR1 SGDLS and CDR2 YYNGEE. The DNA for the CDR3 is TGTGCCAGCAGCGAGACTCAATTAAGCTATGGCTACACCTTC. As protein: CASSETQLSYGYTF.

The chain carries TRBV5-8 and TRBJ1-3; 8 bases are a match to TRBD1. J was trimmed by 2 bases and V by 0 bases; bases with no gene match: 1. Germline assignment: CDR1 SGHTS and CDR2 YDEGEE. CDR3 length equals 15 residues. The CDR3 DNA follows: TGTGCCAGCAGCTTGGGGACAGGGCCTGGAAACACCATATATTTT. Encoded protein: CASSLGTGPGNTIYF.